This record covers a single T cell receptor (beta chain). No antigen is known for it. Base qualities were left out, and no much larger clone turns up one base away. Systemically healthy Caucasian individuals from Russia, around 39 in total and aged about 6 to 95 years, were included as donors. Each donor gave 8.5 to 10 milliliters of peripheral blood, collected into EDTA-treated Vacutainer tubes. Ficoll-Paque density-gradient centrifugation was used to isolate PBMCs, with at least 7 million per sample. Trizol reagent was used to extract total RNA from the PBMCs, yielding at least 5.5 micrograms per sample. For every donor, an aliquot of PBMCs went through flow cytometry to measure the percentages of naive CD45RAhigh/CD27high T cells. The V and J ends are trimmed by 3 bases and 5 bases, leaving 11 bases between them. The CDR3 starts with the cysteine, ends with the phenylalanine, and has 15 residues. The kept DNA is CDR3 alone, 45 bases in frame from the first base.

The data were obtained in a study of blood T cells in healthy people across ages (dated by TCRdb to about 2015). Study-level background: In model experiments, roughly one uniquely barcoded TCR beta cDNA molecule per two T cells was captured by template switching. To track age-related changes in TCR beta repertoire diversity, the study relied on deep sequencing normalized with unique cDNA molecular identifiers. The donors were split into four age groups: young (average about 15 years), middle-aged (around 37), aged (roughly 60) and long-lived (approximately 89). Donors of different ages were randomly distributed across sequencing lanes to avoid experimental bias. For two donors (one aged 18 to 29 and one aged 80 or older), the study analyzed two additional independent replicas of 1 million unique cDNA reads from the same blood draw. Study-level results and caveats: Bulk unsorted PBMC profiling prevented conclusive comparison of naive and antigen-experienced compartments. The long-lived group showed more naive CD4+ T cells, fewer expanded clones and increased TCR diversity than the aged group, suggesting age selection. Donor CMV infection status was unknown, potentially confounding age-related changes in expanded clonotypes. Estimates of total diversity from one million sequenced T cells were regarded as lower bounds and underestimates. Observed TCR beta diversity per million T cells fell roughly linearly with age, and a significant reduction was already apparent by age about 43. Observed TCR beta diversity correlated strongly with the percentage of naive T cells measured by flow cytometry.

The library came from 5' RACE. The instrument was an Illumina HiSeq 2500. A second PCR of roughly 7 to 12 cycles was run with a J-beta primer mix and a sample-barcoded 5' primer. A template-switch 5' adaptor carrying 12 random nucleotides introduced a unique molecular identifier onto each TCR beta cDNA molecule. At least 2.5 million CDR3-containing paired-end reads were obtained from each sample. The Mint cDNA synthesis kit, primed by a TRBC-specific oligonucleotide, was used to synthesize first-strand cDNA from all RNA. Following uracil-DNA glycosylase treatment, all cDNA underwent a first 18-cycle PCR with the universal primers M1SS and BC2_uni_R. In the authors' own workflow: Each sample was normalized by randomly selecting 1 million high-quality reads, each carrying a distinct molecular identifier. Reads sharing molecular identifiers were discarded rather than binned into consensus sequences. MiTCR, run with a Q25 quality threshold and the strictest error-elimination algorithm, handled CDR3 identification, clonotype clustering and error correction. Lower-bound total TCR beta diversity was estimated with a nonparametric unseen species model using Euler transformation. TCRdb's own reprocessing of the public reads used fastp at Q25 and MiXCR and kept productive beta chains. Entries are consolidated by CDR3 protein sequence, retaining the most common genes and DNA. The V and J calls were not made by the authors but by TCRdb's processing. Recorded for this sample are around 580,000 distinct CDR3 sequences; roughly 48% of them occurred a single time. The ten largest clones take up approximately 25% of the sample.

Recombination linked TRBV12-3 or TRBV12-4 to TRBJ1-6; TRBD1 is perhaps the D gene, given 5 matching bases. The material sequenced was blood. This clonotype was sampled from a man aged 80 or over in good health. The CDR3: CASSFRVIDNSPLHF. The DNA reads TGTGCCAGCAGTTTCAGGGTGATAGATAATTCACCCCTCCACTTT.